The 26 T cell receptor beta chains reported below all come from one sample, sequenced in a study of shared clonotypes between healthy human individuals. Assay: immunoSEQ multiplex PCR; the TCRdb copy retains only in-frame clones and omits some. The sample shows 2 million to 2.5 million clones, 85% to 95% of them seen only once. The specimen was naive CD4+ T cells from PBMCs. The subset is: CD45RA+ positively selected. The receptor source for this set is a man between 18 and 35 years old in good health. Some clones in this sample may be carry-over from other donors' samples.

V and J are TRBV28 and TRBJ2-5; weak D call: TRBD2 (6 bases). The CDR3 consists of 16 residues. CDR1 and CDR2 (germline): MDHEN, SYDVKM. The V gene lost 5 bases and the J gene lost 5 bases, with 21 bases spanning the gap. The CDR3 DNA reads TGTGCCAGCAGTCCCAGGCGGGGACCCTCATGGGAGACCCAGTACTTC. The encoded protein is CASSPRRGPSWETQYF. The full variable domain, rest sourced from reference TRBV28 and TRBJ2-5, is DVKVTQSSRYLVKRTGEKVFLECVQDMDHENMFWYRQDPGLGLRLIYFSYDVKMKEKGDIPEGYSVSREKKERFSLILESASTNQTSMYLCASSPRRGPSWETQYFGPGTRLLVL.

The gene calls are TRBV19 and TRBJ2-7; D might be TRBD2 (5 bases). V dropped 2 bases and J dropped 6 bases, with 8 bases sitting between them. There are 12 residues in the CDR3. Germline assignment: CDR1 LNHDA and CDR2 SQIVND (reference sequence). The CDR3 DNA reads as TGTGCCAGTAGTATATCCGCGGGCGAGCAGTACTTC. This encodes CASSISAGEQYF.

The chain employs TRBV28 and TRBJ2-1, with 14 bases fitting TRBD2. CDR1 and CDR2 (germline): MDHEN, SYDVKM. CDR3 length equals 17 residues. The V gene end was trimmed by 5 bases and the J gene end by 8 bases; junction bases not matched to a gene: 11. DNA of the CDR3: TGTGCCAGCAGTGGAAGACTAGCGGGGGGGGTGGTCGATGAGCAGTTCTTC. Protein: CASSGRLAGGVVDEQFF.

Comment on this clone: Within the sample, other DNA sequences also encode this same CDR3. This chain joins TRBV28 and TRBJ2-7; D remains unclear. Germline CDR1 reads MDHEN; CDR2 reads SYDVKM. The V and J ends lost 6 bases and 2 bases respectively, with 5 bases between them. CDR3 length: 11 residues. CDR3 protein: CASRRPYEQYF. The CDR3 nucleotides are TGTGCCAGCAGGCGGCCCTACGAGCAGTACTTC.

The chain employs TRBV19 and TRBJ1-2, with unresolved D. Trimming removed 5 bases from V and 0 bases from J, with 13 bases in between. The CDR3 is made up of 15 amino acids. Germline V gene sequence: CDR1 LNHDA, CDR2 SQIVND (reference sequence). The CDR3 is CASSSGRYANYGYTF. CDR3 DNA sequence: TGTGCCAGTAGTTCAGGACGCTATGCTAACTATGGCTACACCTTC.

The rearrangement joins TRBV7-8 to TRBJ1-5; the match to TRBD1 covers 7 bases. Germline-derived CDR1 and CDR2 are SGHVS and FQNEAQ. Trimming cost V 5 bases and J 0 bases; bases outside gene matches: 13. The CDR3 runs to 18 residues. The CDR3 region is CASSAARGRYVSNQPQHF. Written as DNA, the CDR3 is TGTGCCAGCAGCGCGGCGAGGGGGCGCTACGTTAGCAATCAGCCCCAGCATTTT.

The genes are TRBV7-3 and TRBJ2-1; 12 bases agree with TRBD2. Trimming cost V 6 bases and J 6 bases; bases outside gene matches: 9. This CDR3 region has 16 residues. Germline V gene data show CDR1 as SGHTA and CDR2 as FQGTGA. CDR3 DNA sequence: TGTGCCAGCAGTAGGTATGGACTAGCGGGACGCAATGAGCAGTTCTTC. It translates to CASSRYGLAGRNEQFF.

The rearrangement uses TRBV19 and TRBJ2-1; unclear D gene. Germline V gene lookup returns CDR1 LNHDA and CDR2 SQIVND (reference sequence). Trimming shortened V by 3 bases and J by 5 bases, and 14 bases separated the two germline ends. This CDR3 comprises 15 residues. The CDR3 spells CASSIRPEAHNEQFF. CDR3 nucleotide sequence: TGTGCCAGTAGTATTCGTCCCGAGGCCCACAATGAGCAGTTCTTC.

The chain uses TRBV5-1 and TRBJ1-5, with 9 nucleotides matching TRBD1. The CDR3 runs 20 residues. Germline-derived CDR1 and CDR2 are SGHRS and YFSETQ. J gave up 0 bases and V 3 bases, and 16 bases lay outside the gene matches. CDR3 in amino acids: CASSSPRDREKHHSNQPQHF. CDR3 coding DNA: TGCGCCAGCAGCTCACCGCGGGACAGGGAAAAACACCATAGCAATCAGCCCCAGCATTTT.

This sequence joins TRBV5-1 and TRBJ2-7, with 7 bases identical to TRBD1. Trimming took 4 bases from V and 3 from J; bases not matched to a gene: 7. From germline, CDR1 is SGHRS and CDR2 YFSETQ. The CDR3 totals 14 residues. The CDR3 DNA follows: TGCGCCAGCAGCAGAGGACAGGTTTTCTACGAGCAGTACTTC. It codes for CASSRGQVFYEQYF. The whole variable domain, filled in from reference TRBV5-1 and TRBJ2-7, reads KAGVTQTPRYLIKTRGQQVTLSCSPISGHRSVSWYQQTPGQGLQFLFEYFSETQRNKGNFPGRFSGRQFSNSRSEMNVSTLELGDSALYLCASSRGQVFYEQYFGPGTRLTVT.

In DNA, the CDR3 is TGTGCCAGCAGCTTACATTCAGGCTACAATGAGCAGTTCTTC. Translating gives CASSLHSGYNEQFF. The chain joins TRBV5-4 to TRBJ2-1; D gene ambiguous. The germline V gene encodes CDR1 SGHNT and CDR2 YYREEE (reference sequence). V was pared by 2 bases and J by 3 bases, with 9 bases between. CDR3 size: 14 residues. Full variable domain (remainder filled in from reference TRBV5-4 and TRBJ2-1): ETGVTQSPTHLIKTRGQQVTLRCSSQSGHNTVSWYQQALGQGPQFIFQYYREEENGRGNFPPRFSGLQFPNYSSELNVNALELDDSALYLCASSLHSGYNEQFFGPGTRLTVL.

The chain has TRBV29-1 and TRBJ2-1; TRBD1 or TRBD2 may be the D gene (6 bases each). This CDR3 contains 13 residues. V was clipped by 7 bases and J by 3 bases, with 13 bases between them. Germline values: CDR1 SQVTM, CDR2 ANQGSEA. CDR3 loop: CSAHREVYNEQFF. The CDR3 DNA reads as TGCAGCGCCCACAGGGAGGTCTACAATGAGCAGTTCTTC.

The chain couples TRBV7-9 to TRBJ2-3; 11 bases are shared with TRBD2. The junction had 4 bases not matched to a gene; V was cut back by 3 bases and J by 2 bases. This CDR3 comprises 16 residues. CDR1 is SEHNR, CDR2 FQNEAQ, per germline (reference sequence). Written as DNA, the CDR3 is TGTGCCAGCAGCTTCTGGGGACTAGCGGACACAGATACGCAGTATTTT. It encodes CASSFWGLADTDTQYF.

V gene TRBV19 combines with J gene TRBJ1-1; a weak D match, TRBD1 (5 bases). CDR1 LNHDA and CDR2 SQIVND come from the germline V gene (reference sequence). The CDR3 is 16 residues long. The V and J ends lost 3 bases and 0 bases respectively, with 14 bases between them. The CDR3 nucleotides are TGTGCCAGTAGTATTGGGCCAGGGATAATGAACACTGAAGCTTTCTTT. It specifies CASSIGPGIMNTEAFF. Filled out from reference TRBV19 and TRBJ1-1, the complete variable domain reads DGGITQSPKYLFRKEGQNVTLSCEQNLNHDAMYWYRQDPGQGLRLIYYSQIVNDFQKGDIAEGYSVSREKKESFPLTVTSAQKNPTAFYLCASSIGPGIMNTEAFFGQGTRLTVV.

As concerns this clone: This sample includes further DNA sequences coding for the same CDR3. The chain has TRBV27 and TRBJ2-7, with 7 nucleotides matching TRBD1. V shed 3 bases and J 4 bases; nucleotides not matched to a gene: 6. The CDR3 spans 14 residues. Germline V CDR1 and CDR2: MNHEY, SMNVEV (reference sequence). The CDR3 region has the DNA TGTGCCAGCAGTTTCACAGGGGCCCCATACGAGCAGTACTTC. It translates to CASSFTGAPYEQYF.

The gene calls are TRBV6-1 and TRBJ2-6; maybe TRBD1 (6 bases). The CDR3 length is 16 residues. Between the trimmed V and J ends, which lost 4 bases and 0 bases, there was a span of 10 bases. CDR1 and CDR2 from the germline V gene are MNHNS and SASEGT. CDR3 region: CASSGTAHSGANVLTF. As DNA, the CDR3 is TGTGCCAGCAGTGGGACAGCACACTCTGGGGCCAACGTCCTGACTTTC.

This clone appeared a few times. V and J are TRBV2 and TRBJ1-2, with TRBD1 identical over 7 bases. Losses at the gene ends were 4 bases for V and 4 bases for J; bases not matched to a gene: 3. The germline CDR1 and CDR2 sequences are SNHLY and FYNNEI. This CDR3 comprises 13 residues. The DNA of the CDR3 is TGTGCCAGCAGTGGACAGGGACTCTATGGCTACACCTTC. This encodes CASSGQGLYGYTF. Filled out from reference TRBV2 and TRBJ1-2, the complete variable domain reads EPEVTQTPSHQVTQMGQEVILRCVPISNHLYFYWYRQILGQKVEFLVSFYNNEISEKSEIFDDQFSVERPDGSNFTLKIRSTKLEDSAMYFCASSGQGLYGYTFGSGTRLTVV.

Notes on this clone: The sample holds other DNA sequences that translate to the same CDR3. The V gene is TRBV28, the J gene TRBJ2-3; no reliable D call. The ends were cut back, 4 bases at V and 4 bases at J, with 6 bases in the middle. This CDR3 is 12 amino acids long. Germline CDR1 and CDR2: MDHEN and SYDVKM. The CDR3 region is CASSSVSDTQYF. CDR3 DNA sequence: TGTGCCAGCAGTTCAGTCTCAGATACGCAGTATTTT. Combining the CDR3 with reference TRBV28 and TRBJ2-3 gives the whole variable domain DVKVTQSSRYLVKRTGEKVFLECVQDMDHENMFWYRQDPGLGLRLIYFSYDVKMKEKGDIPEGYSVSREKKERFSLILESASTNQTSMYLCASSSVSDTQYFGPGTRLTVL.

The rearrangement joins TRBV27 to TRBJ1-4, with D unclear. V was pared by 2 bases and J by 13 bases, with 14 bases between. The germline gives CDR1 MNHEY, CDR2 SMNVEV (reference sequence). The CDR3 is 13 amino acids. The CDR3 spells CASSLSPHQGLFF. The CDR3, as DNA: TGTGCCAGCAGTTTAAGCCCCCATCAAGGACTGTTTTTT. Based on the CDR3 plus reference TRBV27 and TRBJ1-4, the full variable domain is EAQVTQNPRYLITVTGKKLTVTCSQNMNHEYMSWYRQDPGLGLRQIYYSMNVEVTDKGDVPEGYKVSRKEKRNFPLILESPSPNQTSLYFCASSLSPHQGLFFGSGTQLSVL.

This CDR3 is CASTIGGGGGTYNEQFF. In nucleotides, the CDR3 is TGTGCCAGCACCATCGGGGGCGGGGGCGGAACCTACAATGAGCAGTTCTTC. The chain uses TRBV7-2 and TRBJ2-1; tentatively, D is TRBD2 (7 bases). Germline CDR1 reads SGHTA; CDR2 reads FQGNSA. Deletions cut 7 bases from V and 2 bases from J, with 21 bases between. The CDR3 covers 17 residues.

The chain joins TRBV28 to TRBJ2-3, with 7 positions matching TRBD2. The CDR3 runs 14 residues. Germline CDR1 reads MDHEN; CDR2 reads SYDVKM. V gave up 6 bases and J gave up 6 bases; unmatched junction bases: 9. DNA of the CDR3: TGTGCCAGCAGCTCTAGCGGCCCTCGGGATACGCAGTATTTT. Protein product: CASSSSGPRDTQYF. Full variable domain (outside the CDR3, taken from reference TRBV28 and TRBJ2-3): DVKVTQSSRYLVKRTGEKVFLECVQDMDHENMFWYRQDPGLGLRLIYFSYDVKMKEKGDIPEGYSVSREKKERFSLILESASTNQTSMYLCASSSSGPRDTQYFGPGTRLTVL.

Concerning this clone: The identical CDR3 is also encoded by other nucleotide sequences in the sample. The rearrangement joins TRBV7-2 to TRBJ1-1; D uncertain. The CDR3 contains 13 residues. Trimming removed 3 bases from V and 0 bases from J, with 5 bases in between. CDR1 and CDR2 (germline): SGHTA, FQGNSA. CDR3: CASSFGMNTEAFF. In DNA form, the CDR3 reads TGTGCCAGCAGCTTCGGGATGAACACTGAAGCTTTCTTT.

The V gene is TRBV10-1, the J gene TRBJ2-7, with TRBD1 matching 8 bases. The CDR3 sequence is 13 residues long. Germline V gene data show CDR1 as WNHNN and CDR2 as SYGVQD (reference sequence). The J segment lost 4 bases and the V segment lost 6 bases, leaving 5 bases of the junction unmatched. As DNA, the CDR3 is TGCGCCAGCAGGGGGGGACAGGCGTACGAGCAGTACTTC. Its protein product is CASRGGQAYEQYF.

The chain employs TRBV23-1 and TRBJ1-2; no clear D. TRBV23-1 is an ORF, and what it does is uncertain. V lost 0 bases and J lost 7, with 9 bases in between. This CDR3 is 13 amino acids long. Written as DNA, the CDR3 is TGCGCCAGCAGTCAATCCGACCCGGGTGGCTACACCTTC. Translation: CASSQSDPGGYTF.

This rearrangement joins TRBV5-1 to TRBJ2-6; tentatively, D is TRBD2 (7 bases). The germline V and J ends were trimmed by 3 bases and 5 bases, with 21 bases remaining between them. Germline V gene lookup returns CDR1 SGHRS and CDR2 YFSETQ. The CDR3 spans 18 residues. The CDR3 here is CASSSGGPFSIRANVLTF. CDR3 nucleotides: TGCGCCAGCAGCTCGGGGGGCCCCTTCTCAATTAGGGCCAACGTCCTGACTTTC.

This chain links TRBV28 with TRBJ2-7, with 12 positions matching TRBD2. Germline values: CDR1 MDHEN, CDR2 SYDVKM. The J segment lost 3 bases and the V segment lost 8 bases, leaving 20 bases of the junction unmatched. This CDR3 is 19 amino acids long. The CDR3 sequence is CASRPRLAGEQGKYYEQYF. The CDR3 DNA reads TGTGCCAGCCGACCCCGACTAGCGGGGGAACAAGGCAAATACTACGAGCAGTACTTC.